This T cell receptor (beta chain) was documented in a study of blood T cell repertoires in COVID-19. Method: immunoSEQ multiplex PCR; TCRdb's copy keeps in-frame clones and lacks some. This table holds some 390,000 clones, around 91% found once. The ends were cut back, 3 bases at V and 4 bases at J, with 15 bases in the middle. Germline values: CDR1 MDHEN, CDR2 SYDVKM. The CDR3 contains 15 residues. The sequence was collected from a man between 25 and 39 years old who had recovered from COVID-19. The chain is built from TRBV28 and TRBJ1-2; weak D call: TRBD1 (6 bases). The sequencing input was PBMCs or T cells enriched from blood (not recorded which). CDR3 DNA sequence: TGTGCCAGCAGTTTTCCCATGACAGGTGTCTATGGCTACACCTTC. It is translated as CASSFPMTGVYGYTF.